This TCR beta chain originates from a study of shared clonotypes between healthy human individuals. In the study overall: A couple of women and a few men aged 18 to 49 served as donors.

Germline loops: CDR1 SGDLS, CDR2 YYNGEE. This CDR3 comprises 18 residues. Germline trimming cut 0 bases from V and 5 bases from J; bases unmatched to any gene: 9. The table came from immunoSEQ multiplex PCR; TCRdb's copy has only in-frame clones and leaves some out. The table lists more than 2 million clones, nearly 97% of them singletons. The chain is built from TRBV9 and TRBJ2-2, with 11 bases aligning to TRBD2. The receptor was isolated from a man younger than 35 in good health. The sample taken for sequencing was naive CD4+ T cells sorted from blood. Subset: CD45RA+ positively selected. The CDR3 protein is CASSVAGTSGGGTGELFF. The CDR3 bases are TGTGCCAGCAGCGTAGCCGGGACTAGCGGTGGGGGGACCGGGGAGCTGTTTTTT. Full variable domain (missing parts from reference TRBV9 and TRBJ2-2): DSGVTQTPKHLITATGQRVTLRCSPRSGDLSVYWYQQSLDQGLQFLIQYYNGEERAKGNILERFSAQQFPDLHSELNLSSLELGDSALYFCASSVAGTSGGGTGELFFGEGSRLTVL.